This T cell receptor beta chain originates from a study of blood T cell repertoires in COVID-19 (dated by TCRdb to about 2020). For the wider study: The collaborator samples originated in the United States, Italy and Spain and spanned the acute and convalescent phases of COVID-19. A de-identified subject ID, COVID-19 status, age in years and sex were almost always included in the sample metadata. The material from the prospective study consisted of cDNA or gDNA derived from T cells, B-cell-depleted T cells, or PBMCs. HLA class I and class II types, where available, came from metadata supplied by the sample provider rather than from assay-based typing. A freely available public database, intended as a resource for researchers studying the immune response to SARS-CoV-2, is where the repertoires were released. Deeply sampled blood TCRbeta repertoires from subjects exposed to, actively infected with, or recovered from COVID-19 were included in the dataset. The samples were drawn from the first 160 participants of the ongoing ImmuneRACE study and from 1,254 subjects provided by 6 global collaborators.

CDR1 and CDR2 were assigned from the germline V gene as SGHRS and YFSETQ. Taken from cysteine to phenylalanine, the CDR3 has 14 residues. The sequence is cut down to CDR3 DNA, 42 bases in frame from base 1. The junction carries 10 bases between V and J, which are trimmed by 4 bases and 2 bases respectively. A word on this clone: Its cognate antigen has yet to be identified. The input lacks base qualities; no much larger clone sits a single base away.

Collaborating institutions collected whole blood in K2EDTA tubes following their own protocols. Collaborator samples were shipped for TCRbeta analysis as frozen whole blood, isolated PBMCs, or DNA extracted from either sample type. The research as a whole found: The quantity of clinical and demographic metadata differed by source and by participant and was supplied without curation.

TCRbeta CDR3 regions were amplified from genomic DNA by means of the immunoSEQ Assay, a bias-controlled multiplex PCR. From the authors' description of their analysis: Within the assay, amplification of reference gene primers was used to estimate how many nucleated cells each sample contained. To quantify the absolute abundance of each unique TCRbeta CDR3 rearrangement, sequence reads were collapsed and filtered. For each sample, productive Simpson clonality was calculated by taking the square root of Simpson's diversity index across productive rearrangements. TCRdb provides this immuneACCESS table in a form limited to in-frame rearrangements. Some clones are lacking; in checked studies, under half of them reflect an unresolved V gene, and why the rest are absent is not known. Clonal size and the V and J genes are those of that table, whereas D and trimming came from the DNA. Across this sample there are 200,000 to 250,000 clones, with about 85% seen only once. About a sixth of the sample is held by the ten biggest clonotypes.

This sequence was found in a woman at least 80 years old with active or convalescent COVID-19. Sequenced material: peripheral blood. The receptor chain draws on TRBV5-1 and TRBJ2-1; TRBD2 is a possible D gene, resting on 6 matching bases. The nucleotide sequence is TGCGCCAGCAGCCGGGGGACGGCCTACAATGAGCAGTTCTTC. The resulting protein is CASSRGTAYNEQFF. Reference TRBV5-1 and TRBJ2-1 proteins supply the regions before and after the CDR3; the full variable domain is: KAGVTQTPRYLIKTRGQQVTLSCSPISGHRSVSWYQQTPGQGLQFLFEYFSETQRNKGNFPGRFSGRQFSNSRSEMNVSTLELGDSALYLCASSRGTAYNEQFFGPGTRLTVL.